Following are 23 T cell receptor beta chains from one sample sequenced in a study of blood T cell repertoires in COVID-19 (dated by TCRdb to the early 2020s). The library was made by the immunoSEQ multiplex PCR assay. TCRdb provides this immuneACCESS table in a form limited to in-frame rearrangements. Some clones are lacking; in checked studies, under half of them reflect an unresolved V gene, and why the rest are absent is not known. Present in this sample are a few hundred thousand clones, around 86% of which were seen just once. The ten top clones hold 5.5% to 9% of the sample. The material sequenced was peripheral blood. The receptors were gathered from a woman in her seventies with active or convalescent COVID-19.

The V and J genes are TRBV4-2 and TRBJ2-1; 9 nucleotides line up with TRBD2. With 4 bases clipped from V and 4 bases from J, the junction kept 8 bases outside the gene matches. The CDR3 consists of 16 residues. CDR1 LGHNA and CDR2 YNFKEQ come from the germline V gene. The CDR3 sequence is CASSPAAGGVYNEQFF. Written as DNA, the CDR3 is TGTGCCAGCAGCCCTGCAGCGGGGGGCGTTTACAATGAGCAGTTCTTC.

The rearrangement links TRBV7-9 to TRBJ2-7; no firm D call. V was trimmed by 8 bases and J by 7 bases, leaving 12 bases between them. CDR1 and CDR2 (germline): SEHNR, FQNEAQ (reference sequence). The CDR3 consists of 11 residues. CDR3 in amino acids: CASRSAGEQYF. CDR3 in DNA: TGTGCCAGCCGCTCGGCCGGGGAGCAGTACTTC.

The chain couples TRBV5-1 to TRBJ2-2; TRBD1 matches 9 bases. This CDR3 contains 14 residues. Germline-derived CDR1 and CDR2 are SGHRS and YFSETQ. V lost 7 bases to trimming and J lost 4 bases; unmatched junction nucleotides: 5. CDR3 in amino acids: CASFGTGSTGELFF. CDR3 bases: TGCGCCAGCTTTGGGACAGGGTCCACCGGGGAGCTGTTTTTT. Full variable domain (rest looked up from reference TRBV5-1 and TRBJ2-2): KAGVTQTPRYLIKTRGQQVTLSCSPISGHRSVSWYQQTPGQGLQFLFEYFSETQRNKGNFPGRFSGRQFSNSRSEMNVSTLELGDSALYLCASFGTGSTGELFFGEGSRLTVL.

This clone was counted only a few times. This chain joins TRBV11-2 and TRBJ1-2; TRBD1 aligns across 7 bases. The CDR3 loop spans 15 amino acids. After removal of 5 bases from V and 0 bases from J, the junction contained 6 bases not matched to a gene. CDR1 and CDR2 (germline): SGHAT, FQNNGV. CDR3 sequence: CASSPLTGSNYGYTF. DNA of the CDR3: TGTGCCAGCAGCCCGCTGACAGGGTCTAACTATGGCTACACCTTC.

The chain links TRBV9 to TRBJ2-7, with D maybe TRBD1 (6 bases). This CDR3 is built from 12 residues. The germline CDR1 and CDR2 sequences are SGDLS and YYNGEE. The ends were cut back, 3 bases at V and 3 bases at J, with 7 bases in the middle. The CDR3 DNA sequence: TGTGCCAGCAGCGAGACAGGCTACGAGCAGTACTTC. It is translated as CASSETGYEQYF.

The genes are TRBV6-4 and TRBJ1-6; 9 bases line up with TRBD1. The CDR3 runs 16 residues. Germline assignment: CDR1 MRHNA and CDR2 SNTAGT. J lost 7 bases, V lost 6 bases, and 10 bases had no gene match. The CDR3 sequence: CASSRTGGEGNSPLHF. CDR3 nucleotides: TGTGCCAGCAGCCGTACAGGGGGCGAGGGCAATTCACCCCTCCACTTT.

This clone has just a few counts. The V call is TRBV4-1, the J call TRBJ1-1, with D perhaps TRBD1 (5 bases). CDR1 is MGHRA, CDR2 YSYEKL, per germline. V was pared by 1 base and J by 8 bases, with 11 bases between. This CDR3 region has 13 residues. The CDR3 here is CASSQAQVSEAFF. In DNA form, the CDR3 reads TGCGCCAGCAGCCAAGCACAGGTCTCCGAAGCTTTCTTT.

The chain combines TRBV3-1 (or the pseudogene TRBV3-2) with TRBJ1-2, with D perhaps matching TRBD1 (5 bases). Germline V CDR1 and CDR2: LGHDT, YNNKEL (reference sequence). The CDR3 is 15 amino acids. Deletions cut 1 base from V and 8 bases from J, with 17 bases between. The CDR3 bases are TGTGCCAGCAGCCAAGCCCCTGTGGGGGGAGGCGGCTACACCTTC. Its translation: CASSQAPVGGGGYTF.

This clone has only one observation. The chain combines TRBV3-1 (or the pseudogene TRBV3-2) with TRBJ1-5; the D gene is possibly TRBD1 (5 bases). The CDR3 is 13 amino acids. V lost 1 base and J lost 8, with 9 bases in between. Germline CDR1 reads LGHDT; CDR2 reads YNNKEL (reference sequence). The CDR3 reads CASSQGQTKPQHF. The CDR3 nucleotides are TGTGCCAGCAGCCAAGGACAGACAAAGCCCCAGCATTTT.

The rearrangement joins TRBV29-1 to TRBJ2-7; 9 bases align to TRBD1. Germline CDR1 and CDR2: SQVTM and ANQGSEA. The trim removed 5 bases at V and 1 base at J, leaving 15 bases unmatched. This CDR3 is 17 amino acids long. The CDR3 region is CSVLGTGNREFSYEQYF. Here the CDR3 DNA reads TGCAGCGTTTTAGGGACAGGGAACAGGGAGTTTTCCTACGAGCAGTACTTC.

The V and J genes are TRBV6-4 and TRBJ2-1; TRBD2 matches at 8 bases. The germline V gene has CDR1 MRHNA and CDR2 SNTAGT. This CDR3 spans 15 amino acids. Trimming removed 4 bases from V and 5 bases from J; junction bases left unmatched: 7. CDR3 region: CASSGEVSGNNEQFF. DNA of the CDR3: TGTGCCAGCAGTGGGGAGGTTAGCGGGAACAATGAGCAGTTCTTC.

The genes are TRBV10-1 and TRBJ1-1; 7 positions agree with TRBD1. CDR1 and CDR2 from the germline V gene are WNHNN and SYGVQD (reference sequence). This CDR3 comprises 13 residues. The J segment lost 3 bases and the V segment lost 10 bases, leaving 8 bases of the junction unmatched. The CDR3: CAIIDREDTEAFF. The CDR3 bases are TGCGCCATTATCGACAGGGAGGACACTGAAGCTTTCTTT.

The chain has TRBV6-5 and TRBJ2-3; TRBD1 matches at 8 bases. V was clipped by 9 bases and J by 4 bases; unmatched bases: 3. CDR3 size: 12 residues. Per germline, CDR1 MNHEY and CDR2 SVGAGI. As DNA, the CDR3 is TGTGCCAGTCAGGACAGGGCAGATACGCAGTATTTT. Protein sequence: CASQDRADTQYF.

The genes are TRBV10-1 and TRBJ2-7, with D perhaps matching TRBD1 (6 bases). Trimming took 3 bases from V and 2 from J, leaving 11 bases between them. The V gene's germline CDR1 is WNHNN and CDR2 SYGVQD (reference sequence). This CDR3 spans 14 amino acids. The DNA of the CDR3 is TGCGCCAGCAGTGAACACAGGGTTCCCTACGAGCAGTACTTC. Protein product: CASSEHRVPYEQYF.

The chain employs TRBV15 and TRBJ1-1; no firm D call. This CDR3 region has 15 residues. Trimming removed 6 bases from V and 4 bases from J, with 18 bases in between. Germline assignment: CDR1 LNHNV and CDR2 YYDKDF (reference sequence). As DNA, the CDR3 is TGTGCCACCAGTCCGGGAGGGCAGGAGGTCACTGAAGCTTTCTTT. Protein product: CATSPGGQEVTEAFF.

The V call is TRBV6-5, the J call TRBJ2-5, with 8 bases matching TRBD1. Trimming cost V 7 bases and J 6 bases; bases outside gene matches: 10. Germline assignment: CDR1 MNHEY and CDR2 SVGAGI. The CDR3 runs to 14 residues. The CDR3, as DNA: TGTGCCAGCACTCCGCCAGGACAGGGAAAGACCCAGTACTTC. This encodes CASTPPGQGKTQYF.

This chain uses TRBV18 with TRBJ2-1; tentatively, D is TRBD2 (5 bases). CDR1 KGHSH and CDR2 LQKENI come from the germline V gene. CDR3 size: 15 residues. V was pared by 3 bases and J by 10 bases, with 19 bases between. CDR3 sequence reads: CASSPILAGPGEQFF. In nucleotides, the CDR3 is TGTGCCAGCTCACCGATCTTAGCTGGGCCGGGGGAGCAGTTCTTC.

This rearrangement joins TRBV25-1 to TRBJ1-2; TRBD1 aligns across 8 bases. Germline CDR1 MGHDK, CDR2 SYGVNS. The J segment lost 1 base and the V segment lost 10 bases, leaving 11 bases of the junction unmatched. CDR3 size: 15 residues. CDR3 DNA sequence: TGTGCCACCGAAACCGACAGGGGATTTAACTATGGCTACACCTTC. It yields the protein CATETDRGFNYGYTF.

The J gene is TRBJ1-1, the V gene TRBV18; D remains ambiguous. The CDR3 loop spans 15 amino acids. Trimming shortened V by 2 bases and J by 3 bases, and 13 bases separated the two germline ends. In germline, CDR1 is KGHSH, CDR2 LQKENI. DNA of the CDR3: TGTGCCAGCTCACCAGAGGTCAAACGGGACACTGAAGCTTTCTTT. This encodes CASSPEVKRDTEAFF.

CDR3 DNA sequence: TGTGCCAGCAGCTTAGAGAGCACTAGAGGGACCCAGTACTTC. It is translated as CASSLESTRGTQYF. The chain links TRBV11-2 to TRBJ2-5; D possibly corresponds to TRBD2 (5 bases). Looked up from germline, CDR1 is SGHAT and CDR2 is FQNNGV. The CDR3 is made up of 14 amino acids. V was cut by 0 bases and J by 7 bases, with 12 bases left in between.

The chain links TRBV7-2 to TRBJ2-3; D is unclear. Germline CDR1 and CDR2: SGHTA and FQGNSA. The CDR3 runs to 14 residues. V was clipped by 2 bases and J by 5 bases, with 11 bases between them. This CDR3 reads CASSLSQIIDTQYF. The CDR3 DNA is TGTGCCAGCAGCTTATCACAGATTATAGATACGCAGTATTTT.

The chain has TRBV5-1 and TRBJ2-7; 10 nucleotides line up with TRBD1. J lost 5 bases, V lost 3 bases, and 5 bases had no gene match. The CDR3 is 14 residues long. The germline V gene has CDR1 SGHRS and CDR2 YFSETQ. The CDR3 sequence: CASSSDRGLDEQYF. DNA of the CDR3: TGCGCCAGCAGCTCCGACAGGGGGCTCGACGAGCAGTACTTC. Variable domain in full (rest from reference TRBV5-1 and TRBJ2-7): KAGVTQTPRYLIKTRGQQVTLSCSPISGHRSVSWYQQTPGQGLQFLFEYFSETQRNKGNFPGRFSGRQFSNSRSEMNVSTLELGDSALYLCASSSDRGLDEQYFGPGTRLTVT.

This chain uses TRBV6-2 or TRBV6-3 with TRBJ1-5, with a possible D match to TRBD1 (6 bases). CDR3 length: 17 amino acids. Trimming left V 0 bases short and J 4 bases short, with 16 bases between. The germline gives CDR1 MNHEY, CDR2 SVGEGT. CDR3 coding DNA: TGTGCCAGCAGTTACTCGAATGGTGTAGACAGGAATCAGCCCCAGCATTTT. This encodes CASSYSNGVDRNQPQHF.